The TCR beta chain described here comes from a study of cytomegalovirus exposure and HLA in healthy donors. Study background: Around 180 million T cells yielded over 90 million unique TCR beta sequences in earlier analysis.

The CDR3 spans 15 residues. Trimming cost V 3 bases and J 3 bases; bases outside gene matches: 4. Germline CDR1 and CDR2: SQVTM and ANQGSEA. Study results and limitations: TCR beta chain V- and J-gene trimming was linked, in a later analysis, to a missense variant in DCLRE1C. Earlier results showed most TCR beta V segments being productive about 90% or about 30% of the time.

Use of 60 Vbeta and 13 Jbeta primers characterized the PCR. In the study's own analysis: An analysis performed later counted around 80 million unique TCR beta chains (roughly 11 million of them shared). The method was immunoSEQ multiplex PCR; TCRdb's version includes in-frame clones alone and lacks a portion of them. V, J and clone size were drawn from that table, and D and trimming were deduced from the DNA. The sample lists some 130,000 clones; around 82% were seen once. Remarks on this clone: What it recognizes is unknown.

This TCR came from a man aged 50-60 years in good health and CMV-seronegative. The sequenced sample was PBMCs. The chain recombines TRBV29-1 with TRBJ2-3; 12 bases are shared with TRBD2. CDR3 coding DNA: TGCAGCGTTGACCGACTAGCGGGAGTTACAGATACGCAGTATTTT. Its translation: CSVDRLAGVTDTQYF.